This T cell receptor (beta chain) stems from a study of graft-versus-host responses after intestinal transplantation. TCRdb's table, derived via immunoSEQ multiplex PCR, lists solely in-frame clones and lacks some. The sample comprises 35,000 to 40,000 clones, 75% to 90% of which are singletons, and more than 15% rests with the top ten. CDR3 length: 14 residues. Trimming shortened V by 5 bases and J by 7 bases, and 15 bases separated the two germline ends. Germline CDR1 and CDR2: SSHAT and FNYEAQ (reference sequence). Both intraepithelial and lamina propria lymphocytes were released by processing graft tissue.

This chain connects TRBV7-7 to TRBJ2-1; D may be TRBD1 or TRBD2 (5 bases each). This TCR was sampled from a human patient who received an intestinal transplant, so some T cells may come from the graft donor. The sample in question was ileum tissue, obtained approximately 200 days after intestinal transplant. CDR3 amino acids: CASSRGEGRNEQFF. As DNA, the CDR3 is TGTGCCAGCAGCCGGGGAGAGGGGCGGAATGAGCAGTTCTTC.